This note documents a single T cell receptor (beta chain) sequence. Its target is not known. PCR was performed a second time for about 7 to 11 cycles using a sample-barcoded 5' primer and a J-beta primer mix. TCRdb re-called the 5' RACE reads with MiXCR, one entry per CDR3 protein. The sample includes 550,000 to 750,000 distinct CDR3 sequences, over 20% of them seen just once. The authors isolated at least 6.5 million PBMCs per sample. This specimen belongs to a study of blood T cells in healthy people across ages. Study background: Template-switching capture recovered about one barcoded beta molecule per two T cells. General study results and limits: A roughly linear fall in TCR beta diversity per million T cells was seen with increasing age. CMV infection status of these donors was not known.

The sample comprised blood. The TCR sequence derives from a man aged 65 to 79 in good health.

CDR3 amino acids: CATGQGSSYNSPLHF. CDR3 DNA: TGTGCCACCGGACAAGGGAGCTCCTATAATTCACCCCTCCACTTT. The rearrangement links TRBV10-3 to TRBJ1-6, with D tentatively TRBD1 (5 bases). Germline V CDR1 and CDR2: ENHRY, SYGVKD. Trimming left V 10 bases short and J 0 bases short, with 13 bases between. The CDR3 is 15 amino acids.